This T cell receptor beta chain was identified in a study of cytomegalovirus exposure and HLA in healthy donors. Overall study results and limits: The authors later found HLA-associated TCR beta chains more clonally expanded than equally common others. Cytomegalovirus-associated TCR beta chains were listed, numbering 150 to 200.

V was shortened by 1 base and J by 2 bases, with 9 bases between the two germline ends. The CDR3 is 15 amino acids. Germline V CDR1 and CDR2: SNHLY, FYNNEI. Remarks on this clone: Its antigen is currently unknown. The same CDR3 also results from other DNA sequences found in this sample.

The study ran its PCR with 60 Vbeta and 13 Jbeta primers. Sequenced by immunoSEQ multiplex PCR; TCRdb stores in-frame clones only, minus some. The sample has around 250,000 clones; about 90% are singletons. Material: PBMCs. The sequence came from a girl between 2 and 10 years old in good health and CMV-seronegative. This chain joins TRBV2 and TRBJ2-1, with D perhaps matching TRBD2 (7 bases). The CDR3 loop is CASSEVGGPYNEQFF. For the CDR3, the DNA is TGTGCCAGCAGTGAAGTGGGGGGGCCCTACAATGAGCAGTTCTTC.